This passage covers 6 T cell receptor beta chains from one sample sequenced in a study of T cell repertoires in aging, cancer and after chemotherapy. Peripheral blood genomic DNA, not sorted cells or RNA, was the template. A mixed TRB-A/B primer pool amplified rearranged TRB by multiplex touch-down PCR. MiXCR, applied by TCRdb to the multiplex PCR reads, yields one record per CDR3 protein. The sample consists of around 9,300 distinct CDR3 sequences, about 22% of them appearing once. Sequenced input: blood. These receptors were taken from a human donor with a blood cancer. The donor label of this sample is uncertain.

The V call is TRBV19, the J call TRBJ2-2; 13 bases are shared with TRBD2. Trimming removed 5 bases from V and 1 base from J; junction bases left unmatched: 4. The CDR3 loop spans 17 amino acids. The germline gives CDR1 LNHDA, CDR2 SQIVND (reference sequence). The CDR3: CASSPRLAGGNTGELFF. DNA for the CDR3: TGTGCCAGTAGTCCACGACTAGCGGGAGGGAACACCGGGGAGCTGTTTTTT.

In its sample, this clonotype ranks as medium-sized (0.01 to 0.1%). The chain recombines TRBV19 with TRBJ1-2; possible D gene TRBD1, 5 bases. V was trimmed by 6 bases and J by 8 bases, leaving 16 bases between them. This CDR3 comprises 13 residues. Germline lookup yields CDR1 LNHDA and CDR2 SQIVND (reference sequence). The CDR3 loop is CASSDRDYRGYTF. The CDR3 DNA reads TGTGCCAGTAGCGACCGGGACTATAGGGGCTACACCTTC.

This clonotype was seen a few times. The chain couples TRBV21-1 to TRBJ2-1; the table gives TRBD2 as D, unverified against the DNA. TRBV21-1 corresponds to a pseudogene. This CDR3 comprises 17 residues. CDR3 sequence: CASSKRRTSGSYNEQFF. As DNA, the CDR3 is TGTGCCAGCAGCAAAAGGCGTACTAGCGGGAGCTACAATGAGCAGTTCTTC.

The chain has TRBV30 and TRBJ2-7; tentative D call: TRBD2 (5 bases). Deletions cut 4 bases from V and 5 bases from J, with 9 bases between. CDR3 length equals 11 residues. Looked up from germline, CDR1 is GTSNPN and CDR2 is SVGIG (reference sequence). This CDR3 is CAWNSRDEQYF. CDR3 DNA sequence: TGTGCCTGGAATTCGAGGGACGAGCAGTACTTC.

This clonotype came up once. The genes are TRBV28 and TRBJ1-2; maybe TRBD1 (5 bases). The CDR3 is 13 residues long. Germline V lookup: CDR1 MDHEN, CDR2 SYDVKM. The germline V and J ends were trimmed by 5 bases and 6 bases, with 13 bases remaining between them. The CDR3 region is CASSPQVVDGYTF. The CDR3 DNA follows: TGTGCCAGCAGTCCACAGGTCGTCGATGGCTACACCTTC.

The V and J genes are TRBV10-3 and TRBJ1-1; TRBD1 matches at 7 bases. This CDR3 contains 13 residues. The V gene's germline CDR1 is ENHRY and CDR2 SYGVKD. Trimming took 2 bases from V and 8 from J; bases not matched to a gene: 5. CDR3 DNA sequence: TGTGCCATCAGTGAGATGCCGGGACAGGAAGCTTTCTTT. Its protein product is CAISEMPGQEAFF.